The clone carrying this T cell receptor (beta chain) has just one count. Antigen unknown. V lost 4 bases, J lost 0 bases, and 8 bases stayed unmatched. The CDR3 runs 17 residues. The V gene's germline CDR1 is MDHEN and CDR2 SYDVKM. The data are from a study of OX40 agonist ivuxolimab in advanced cancers. The study's findings and limits: With doses of 0.1-3.0 mg/kg, partial responders showed among the lowest clonal expansion.

The assay was immunoSEQ multiplex PCR, and TCRdb's table has in-frame clones only and misses some. The profile covers about 40,000 clones, with approximately 89% appearing a single time and around 25% taken by the ten largest. This chain links TRBV28 with TRBJ2-1; 8 nucleotides agree with TRBD1. The origin of this receptor is an adult with an advanced solid tumor such as melanoma, head and neck, liver or kidney cancer. The material sequenced was CD4+ or CD8+ T cells sorted from blood, taken in a trial of the OX40 agonist ivuxolimab. Here the CDR3 reads CASSSRGRWDSYNEQFF. The CDR3 nucleotides read TGTGCCAGCAGTTCCAGGGGGCGGTGGGACTCCTACAATGAGCAGTTCTTC.